The entry below gives a single TCR beta chain sequence along with its context. The antigen remains undetermined. TCRdb's table, derived via immunoSEQ multiplex PCR, lists solely in-frame clones and lacks some. The data show some 140,000 clones, with approximately 92% seen just once and 2.5% to 4% held by the top ten. This entry belongs to a study of T cell responses to AZD1222 COVID-19 vaccine. General study findings and limits: Nearly half of unique spike-specific TCRs reportedly avoided B.1.351 and B.1.1.7 mutated regions. The sample set comprised mostly white British donors with more females, and clonal diversity was possibly underestimated.

Germline V CDR1 and CDR2: MNHEY, SVGEGT. V shed 7 bases, J shed 5 bases, and the junction held 9 bases outside the gene matches. CDR3 size: 14 residues. This TCR came from an adult in good health. V gene TRBV6-2 or TRBV6-3 combines with J gene TRBJ2-7, with TRBD2 matching over 9 bases. The sequenced sample was peripheral blood, obtained on day 0 of AZD1222 vaccination. The CDR3 bases are TGTGCCAGCACCCCAGCGGGAGGATTCCACGAGCAGTACTTC. This encodes CASTPAGGFHEQYF.